Sequencing of this TCR beta chain was carried out in a study of CD8 T cells in ankylosing spondylitis. A note on this clonotype: What it binds is unknown.

Whole-study findings and limits: Disease-linked clones bore a CD8+ phenotype, appearing relatively rarely in peripheral blood.

This CDR3 has 16 amino acids. After removal of 1 base from V and 5 bases from J, the junction contained 4 bases not matched to a gene. Germline V gives CDR1 SGHTA, CDR2 FQGTGA. TCRdb processed the 5' RACE reads anew with MiXCR; each CDR3 protein has one entry. The sample has some 30,000 distinct CDR3 sequences, 14% seen once. The chain carries TRBV7-3 and TRBJ2-2; 10 nucleotides align to TRBD2. Sequences were obtained from blood. This TCR was recovered from a male donor with ankylosing spondylitis or in good health (not recorded which). CDR3 sequence reads: CASSLIPAGGTGELFF. The CDR3 DNA is TGTGCCAGCAGCTTAATTCCAGCGGGGGGGACCGGGGAGCTGTTTTTT.